The clone carrying this T cell receptor beta chain was counted only a few times. Its antigen is as yet unknown. The data originate from a study of T cells after yellow fever vaccination. About the research overall: The SMART-Seq v4 Ultra Low Input method served to prepare the low-cell-number fractions.

Notes on the study in general: Abundant clonotypes (contaminants from the bulk population) could be present in FACS-sorted repertoires. Clones that expanded after primary vaccination mostly reappeared after the booster (just under 98% CD4, about 89% CD8).

UMIs and a universal primer site were added when TCR cDNA was made by 5'RACE template switching. TCRdb re-analysed the 5' RACE reads in MiXCR, keeping a single row per CDR3 protein. The sample gives 620,000 or so distinct CDR3 sequences, roughly a sixth of which show up once; roughly 17% is in the top ten. The sequencing here drew on PBMCs, taken about 5 days after the first yellow fever vaccination. This receptor was taken from a man between 18 and 29 years old who received the YFV17D yellow fever vaccine.

CDR3 nucleotide sequence: TGCGCCAGCAGCCTAAAACCCATAGCGGGGCTCTACAATGAGCAGTTCTTC. Its protein is CASSLKPIAGLYNEQFF. The rearrangement uses TRBV4-1 and TRBJ2-1, with 8 bases aligning to TRBD2. This CDR3 region has 17 residues. V was pared by 4 bases and J by 3 bases, with 11 bases of the junction left unmatched. CDR1 MGHRA and CDR2 YSYEKL come from the germline V gene.